The 4 T cell receptor beta chains presented below share a single source sample, sequenced in a study of metastatic and nonmetastatic thyroid tumors. Every patient was untreated before thyroid surgery. TCRdb re-called the PCR reads via MiXCR. The data contain roughly 58,000 clones, approximately 4.1% of them singletons. The sample was blood. All receptors come from a female donor with papillary thyroid cancer or a benign thyroid nodule (not recorded which). Some clones in this sample may be carry-over from other donors' samples.

This clone was counted ten times or more. This chain uses TRBV30 with TRBJ2-7, with D perhaps TRBD2 (6 bases). The germline V gene encodes CDR1 GTSNPN and CDR2 SVGIG (reference sequence). The CDR3 has 15 residues. V was shortened by 4 bases and J by 3 bases, with 19 bases between the two germline ends. The CDR3 protein is CAWTATGTAIYEQYF. As DNA, the CDR3 is TGTGCCTGGACCGCGACCGGGACTGCTATCTACGAGCAGTACTTC.

This clone was detected a few times. The V gene is TRBV27, the J gene TRBJ2-2; D possibly corresponds to TRBD2 (5 bases). The CDR3 length is 13 residues. Germline V gene sequence: CDR1 MNHEY, CDR2 SMNVEV (reference sequence). V lost 6 bases and J 5 bases, leaving 10 bases between the germline ends. CDR3 nucleotide sequence: TGTGCCAGCAGGCAAGGAGGTACCGGGGAGCTGTTTTTT. Translated: CASRQGGTGELFF.

This clone has at least ten counts. The rearrangement joins TRBV20-1 to TRBJ2-7, with 7 bases fitting TRBD2. Trimming cost V 5 bases and J 6 bases; bases outside gene matches: 13. The CDR3 runs to 14 residues. In germline, CDR1 is DFQATT, CDR2 SNEGSKA (reference sequence). The CDR3 loop reads CSAYAGTTRVEQYF. CDR3 DNA: TGCAGTGCTTATGCCGGGACTACGAGGGTCGAGCAGTACTTC.

The rearrangement uses TRBV18 and TRBJ2-7; tentatively, D is TRBD1 (5 bases). The CDR3 contains 13 residues. Deletions cut 5 bases from V and 5 bases from J, with 13 bases between. Germline values: CDR1 KGHSH, CDR2 LQKENI. The CDR3 coding sequence is TGTGCCAGCTCAACGGACACCCCTGACGAGCAGTACTTC. Translation: CASSTDTPDEQYF.